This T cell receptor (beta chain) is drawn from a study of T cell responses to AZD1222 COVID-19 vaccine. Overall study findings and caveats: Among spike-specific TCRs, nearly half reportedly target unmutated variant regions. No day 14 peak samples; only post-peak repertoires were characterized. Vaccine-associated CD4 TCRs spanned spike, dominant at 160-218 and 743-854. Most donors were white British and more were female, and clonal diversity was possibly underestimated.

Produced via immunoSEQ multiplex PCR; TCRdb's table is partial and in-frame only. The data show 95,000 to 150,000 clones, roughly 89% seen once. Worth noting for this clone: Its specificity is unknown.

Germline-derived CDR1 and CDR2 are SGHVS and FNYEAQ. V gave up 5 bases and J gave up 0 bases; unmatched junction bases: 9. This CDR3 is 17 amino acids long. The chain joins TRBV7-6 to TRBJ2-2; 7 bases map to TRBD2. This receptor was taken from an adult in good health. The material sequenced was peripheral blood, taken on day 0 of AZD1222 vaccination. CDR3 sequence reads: CASSPGLNTANTGELFF. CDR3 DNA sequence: TGTGCCAGCAGCCCGGGACTAAACACGGCGAACACCGGGGAGCTGTTTTTT.